This entry lists 20 T cell receptor beta chains sequenced from one sample in a study of cytomegalovirus exposure and HLA in healthy donors. 60 Vbeta and 13 Jbeta primers were used in PCR. Profiled with immunoSEQ multiplex PCR; TCRdb holds only in-frame clones, not every one. The repertoire holds about 150,000 clones, with roughly 75% as singletons. The sequencing sample was made of PBMCs. These TCRs come from a woman in her forties or fifties in good health and CMV-seropositive.

This chain links TRBV9 with TRBJ1-5; D call uncertain. Trimming removed 0 bases from V and 9 bases from J, with 13 bases in between. CDR3 length: 14 amino acids. Germline V gives CDR1 SGDLS, CDR2 YYNGEE. CDR3 coding DNA: TGTGCCAGCAGCGTAGTGGAGTGGATGGGGCCCCAGCATTTT. Amino acid sequence: CASSVVEWMGPQHF.

Only one count was recorded for this clone. This chain connects TRBV7-8 to TRBJ1-4; D is possibly TRBD1 (5 bases). The CDR3 consists of 15 residues. V was cut by 5 bases and J by 4 bases, with 14 bases left in between. Looked up from germline, CDR1 is SGHVS and CDR2 is FQNEAQ. The CDR3 region is CASSGRTTINEKLFF. For the CDR3, the DNA is TGTGCCAGCAGCGGGAGGACAACAATTAATGAAAAACTGTTTTTT.

The chain employs TRBV7-8 and TRBJ1-6; 8 bases agree with TRBD1. The CDR3 loop spans 15 amino acids. The V gene end was trimmed by 1 base and the J gene end by 10 bases; junction bases not matched to a gene: 6. Germline CDR1 and CDR2: SGHVS and FQNEAQ. DNA of the CDR3: TGTGCCAGCAGCTTAGTCCAGGGGGCGGGATCACCCCTCCACTTT. Its translation is CASSLVQGAGSPLHF.

About this clone itself: Other DNA sequences in the same sample also yield this CDR3. The gene calls are TRBV2 and TRBJ2-6, with D possibly matching TRBD1 (5 bases). Germline V CDR1 and CDR2: SNHLY, FYNNEI. Between the trimmed V and J ends, which lost 3 bases and 2 bases, there was a span of 5 bases. The CDR3 covers 14 residues. DNA for the CDR3: TGTGCCAGCAGTGACAGGGCTGGGGCCAACGTCCTGACTTTC. Protein: CASSDRAGANVLTF.

This clone was recorded once. This CDR3 reads CASSSRLAGVSYNEQFF. Here the CDR3 DNA reads TGTGCCAGCAGCTCACGACTAGCGGGAGTATCCTACAATGAGCAGTTCTTC. The V gene is TRBV9, the J gene TRBJ2-1; 12 positions agree with TRBD2. Germline-derived CDR1 and CDR2 are SGDLS and YYNGEE. This CDR3 contains 17 residues. V lost 4 bases, J lost 1 base, and 6 bases stayed unmatched.

The genes are TRBV28 and TRBJ1-4; 8 positions match TRBD1. V lost 6 bases and J lost 3; bases outside the gene matches: 6. The CDR3 runs to 15 residues. Germline-derived CDR1 and CDR2 are MDHEN and SYDVKM. This chain's CDR3 is CASRTGAGANEKLFF. Written as DNA, the CDR3 is TGTGCCAGCAGGACAGGGGCGGGGGCTAATGAAAAACTGTTTTTT.

This chain links TRBV5-6 with TRBJ1-1; 8 positions agree with TRBD1. Trimming cost V 0 bases and J 11 bases; bases outside gene matches: 12. Germline CDR1 and CDR2: SGHDT and YYEEEE. There are 15 residues in the CDR3. This CDR3 is CASSLGEVDRVEAFF. The CDR3 DNA reads as TGTGCCAGCAGCTTGGGCGAGGTGGACAGGGTGGAGGCTTTCTTT.

The chain couples TRBV21-1 to TRBJ1-1; the table gives TRBD1 as D, unverified against the DNA. TRBV21-1 is a documented pseudogene. The CDR3 has 14 amino acids. The CDR3 nucleotides read TGTGCCAGCTTTAATCACAGGGTTTGTACTGAAGCTTTCTTT. This codes for CASFNHRVCTEAFF.

The genes are TRBV2 and TRBJ2-3; possibly TRBD1 for D (6 bases). V was trimmed by 4 bases and J by 1 base, leaving 12 bases between them. This CDR3 is 15 amino acids long. The germline V gene has CDR1 SNHLY and CDR2 FYNNEI. In DNA, the CDR3 is TGTGCCAGCAGTGGGGGGCAACTGGGCACAGATACGCAGTATTTT. This encodes CASSGGQLGTDTQYF.

In its sample, this clone was seen once. The chain employs TRBV5-1 and TRBJ1-1; TRBD1 aligns across 9 bases. Germline CDR1 SGHRS, CDR2 YFSETQ. The junction had 4 bases not matched to a gene; V was cut back by 0 bases and J by 4 bases. This CDR3 is 15 amino acids long. CDR3 sequence (DNA): TGCGCCAGCAGCTTGGGAGGACAGGGGATCACTGAAGCTTTCTTT. This codes for CASSLGGQGITEAFF.

In this sample, this clone turned up once. This CDR3 reads CASPGTGCQPQHF. The CDR3, as DNA: TGTGCCAGCCCAGGGACAGGCTGTCAGCCCCAGCATTTT. The chain has TRBV27 and TRBJ1-5; TRBD1 matches 8 bases. Germline V CDR1 and CDR2: MNHEY, SMNVEV (reference sequence). After removal of 8 bases from V and 6 bases from J, the junction contained 6 bases not matched to a gene. The CDR3 loop spans 13 amino acids.

The chain recombines TRBV7-2 with TRBJ1-4, with D tentatively TRBD1 (5 bases). There are 15 residues in the CDR3. CDR1 and CDR2 from the germline V gene are SGHTA and FQGNSA. V lost 4 bases, J lost 5 bases, and 14 bases lay in between. CDR3: CASSSSFGGNEKLFF. The CDR3 region has the DNA TGTGCCAGCAGCTCAAGTTTCGGGGGGAATGAAAAACTGTTTTTT.

V usage is TRBV9 and J usage is TRBJ2-5, with D tentatively TRBD1 (5 bases). With the DNA end fitting TRBJ2-7 better, the J assignment may be wrong. Germline V gene lookup returns CDR1 SGDLS and CDR2 YYNGEE. This CDR3 has 14 residues. The CDR3 sequence: CASSVVPQGYEQYF. The CDR3 DNA reads TGTGCCAGCAGCGTAGTTCCCCAGGGCTACGAGCAGTACTTC.

Of note for this clone: The sample carries other DNA sequences with the same CDR3. The chain carries TRBV18 and TRBJ2-1; TRBD1 is a possible D gene (5 bases). Per germline, CDR1 KGHSH and CDR2 LQKENI. The ends were cut back, 0 bases at V and 2 bases at J, with 8 bases in the middle. The CDR3 covers 15 residues. The CDR3 is CASSPPGLTYNEQFF. In nucleotides, the CDR3 is TGTGCCAGCTCACCACCGGGGCTCACCTACAATGAGCAGTTCTTC.

The chain carries TRBV5-1 and TRBJ2-7, with TRBD1 as a possible D gene (5 bases). With 0 bases removed from V and 0 bases from J, the gap between germline ends came to 13 bases. Germline CDR1 and CDR2: SGHRS and YFSETQ. The CDR3 totals 16 residues. CDR3 sequence reads: CASSLGRRAYSYEQYF. The CDR3 DNA reads TGCGCCAGCAGCTTGGGGCGCAGGGCTTACTCCTACGAGCAGTACTTC.

The V gene is TRBV5-1, the J gene TRBJ2-1; 8 positions agree with TRBD2. CDR1 is SGHRS, CDR2 YFSETQ, per germline. This CDR3 comprises 15 residues. The V segment lost 0 bases and the J segment 6 bases; nucleotides outside the gene matches: 5. The DNA for the CDR3 is TGCGCCAGCAGCTTGGGGCCGGGAGGGCCCAATGAGCAGTTCTTC. Amino acid sequence: CASSLGPGGPNEQFF. The full variable domain, its missing parts supplied by reference TRBV5-1 and TRBJ2-1, is KAGVTQTPRYLIKTRGQQVTLSCSPISGHRSVSWYQQTPGQGLQFLFEYFSETQRNKGNFPGRFSGRQFSNSRSEMNVSTLELGDSALYLCASSLGPGGPNEQFFGPGTRLTVL.

The sample holds a few counts of this clone. The rearrangement uses TRBV6-5 and TRBJ2-1; 7 positions match TRBD1. Looked up from germline, CDR1 is MNHEY and CDR2 is SVGAGI. The CDR3 has 13 residues. Trimming at V came to 4 bases and at J to 4 bases, leaving 1 base not matched to a gene. The CDR3 region has the DNA TGTGCCAGCAGTTTGACAGGGTACAATGAGCAGTTCTTC. This sequence encodes CASSLTGYNEQFF.

The DNA of the CDR3 is TGTGCCAGCAGCTTCAGGCTCGGCGGGGGGCAAGAGACCCAGTACTTC. This gives the protein CASSFRLGGGQETQYF. This rearrangement joins TRBV11-1 to TRBJ2-5; 8 bases line up with TRBD2. CDR1 is SGHAT, CDR2 FQDESV, per germline (reference sequence). J gave up 2 bases and V 3 bases, and 8 bases lay outside the gene matches. The CDR3 runs to 16 residues.

V is TRBV6-5 and J is TRBJ1-6; D call uncertain. The germline V gene encodes CDR1 MNHEY and CDR2 SVGAGI. With 6 bases removed from V and 0 bases from J, the gap between germline ends came to 9 bases. This CDR3 spans 15 amino acids. The CDR3 loop is CASRPGSSYNSPLHF. The CDR3 DNA sequence: TGTGCCAGCAGGCCAGGTAGCTCCTATAATTCACCCCTCCACTTT.

This rearrangement joins TRBV25-1 to TRBJ2-3; weak D call: TRBD1 (5 bases). V was cut by 5 bases and J by 4 bases, with 10 bases left in between. The length of the CDR3 is 13 residues. CDR1 is MGHDK, CDR2 SYGVNS, per germline. Here the CDR3 DNA reads TGTGCCAGCAGTCTTCCAGGGCCAGATACGCAGTATTTT. This encodes CASSLPGPDTQYF.